The 25 T cell receptor beta chains given below trace back to one sample, sequenced in a study of blood T cell repertoires in COVID-19. Data came from immunoSEQ multiplex PCR; TCRdb stores just in-frame clones and leaves some out. The sample carries 300,000 to 400,000 clones, 85% to 90% recorded once. The source material was peripheral blood. The receptors shown here come from a woman aged 45-65 years with COVID-19, enrolled during active disease.

CDR3 bases: TGTGCCAGCAGAAGGAACAGGGACGGACTCAATGGCTACACCTTC. It translates to CASRRNRDGLNGYTF. The chain recombines TRBV27 with TRBJ1-2; D perhaps matches TRBD1 (6 bases). V was clipped by 6 bases and J by 6 bases, with 20 bases between them. Germline V gene data show CDR1 as MNHEY and CDR2 as SMNVEV (reference sequence). The CDR3 is 15 residues long.

Comment on this clone: At one end the junction does not follow the germline gene, possibly because of a read error. V usage is TRBV4-1 and J usage is TRBJ1-1; D may be TRBD1 (6 bases). Germline assignment: CDR1 MGHRA and CDR2 YSYEKL. The CDR3 runs 14 residues. CDR3 protein: CASSSGTMKTEAFF. As DNA, the CDR3 is TGCGCCAGCAGTTCCGGGACAATGAAGACTGAAGCTTTCTTT.

The chain is built from TRBV19 and TRBJ1-1, with D possibly being TRBD1 (5 bases). This CDR3 spans 14 amino acids. Between the trimmed V and J ends, which lost 1 base and 4 bases, there was a span of 10 bases. CDR1 and CDR2 (germline): LNHDA, SQIVND (reference sequence). The CDR3: CASSIVGGTTEAFF. The CDR3 DNA reads as TGTGCCAGTAGTATAGTTGGGGGGACCACTGAAGCTTTCTTT.

The table lists this clone with a count of one. This sequence joins TRBV12-2 and TRBJ1-4; the table's D call of TRBD1 was not tested on the DNA. TRBV12-2 represents a pseudogene. The CDR3 has 15 residues. The CDR3 nucleotides read TGTGCAAGTCGCCGACAGGGGTTGACTAATGAAAAACTGTTTTTT. This translates into CASRRQGLTNEKLFF.

This chain's CDR3 is CASSYSGQGNEQFF. CDR3 in DNA: TGTGCCAGCAGTTACAGCGGACAGGGAAATGAGCAGTTCTTC. V is TRBV6-5 and J is TRBJ2-1, with 8 bases identical to TRBD1. The CDR3 covers 14 residues. Unmatched junction bases numbered 4, after V lost 2 bases and J lost 7 bases. CDR1 is MNHEY and CDR2 is SVGAGI in the germline V gene.

The chain carries TRBV7-6 and TRBJ2-1, with D tentatively TRBD2 (5 bases). The V gene lost 1 base and the J gene lost 1 base, with 8 bases spanning the gap. Germline CDR1 is SGHVS and CDR2 is FNYEAQ. This CDR3 contains 15 residues. The CDR3 sequence is CASSLEAVSYNEQFF. The CDR3 region has the DNA TGTGCCAGCAGCTTAGAAGCGGTATCCTACAATGAGCAGTTCTTC.

The chain recombines TRBV5-1 with TRBJ1-1; D is unresolved. The CDR3 length is 14 residues. Germline CDR1 and CDR2: SGHRS and YFSETQ. With 0 bases removed from V and 2 bases from J, the gap between germline ends came to 8 bases. CDR3 nucleotide sequence: TGCGCCAGCAGCTTGGACAGAGCTAACACTGAAGCTTTCTTT. Amino acids: CASSLDRANTEAFF.

The V gene is TRBV19, the J gene TRBJ2-5; 13 bases line up with TRBD2. Germline CDR1 LNHDA, CDR2 SQIVND (reference sequence). V gave up 2 bases and J gave up 5 bases; unmatched junction bases: 11. The length of the CDR3 is 18 residues. In nucleotides, the CDR3 is TGTGCCAGTAGTATAAGAGGGGGACTAGCGGGACCGGGGGAGACCCAGTACTTC. Protein product: CASSIRGGLAGPGETQYF.

This clone was counted only a few times. The chain employs TRBV2 and TRBJ1-5; D may be TRBD1 (6 bases). V dropped 0 bases and J dropped 15 bases, with 15 bases sitting between them. The CDR3 has 13 amino acids. The V gene's germline CDR1 is SNHLY and CDR2 FYNNEI. Here the CDR3 DNA reads TGTGCCAGCAGTGAAGCGGCTTCCGGACAGAGGCATTTT. Residues: CASSEAASGQRHF.

The rearrangement links TRBV3-1 (or the pseudogene TRBV3-2) to TRBJ2-3; D is possibly TRBD2 (6 bases). Germline CDR1 reads LGHDT; CDR2 reads YNNKEL (reference sequence). This CDR3 has 17 amino acids. Between the trimmed V and J ends, which lost 8 bases and 1 base, there was a span of 22 bases. CDR3 region: CASGGGRGVVRTDTQYF. The DNA for the CDR3 is TGTGCCAGCGGGGGAGGAAGGGGAGTTGTCCGCACAGATACGCAGTATTTT.

This clone was counted once. The rearrangement links TRBV2 to TRBJ2-7; D is uncertain. Trimming shortened V by 4 bases and J by 2 bases, and 6 bases separated the two germline ends. CDR1 SNHLY and CDR2 FYNNEI come from the germline V gene. This CDR3 contains 12 residues. In DNA, the CDR3 is TGTGCCAGCAGTGTCGAGCCCTACGAGCAGTACTTC. It yields the protein CASSVEPYEQYF. Based on the CDR3 plus reference TRBV2 and TRBJ2-7, the full variable domain is EPEVTQTPSHQVTQMGQEVILRCVPISNHLYFYWYRQILGQKVEFLVSFYNNEISEKSEIFDDQFSVERPDGSNFTLKIRSTKLEDSAMYFCASSVEPYEQYFGPGTRLTVT.

Only one count was recorded for this clone. The chain has TRBV9 and TRBJ1-4; D is undetermined. V was pared by 0 bases and J by 0 bases, with 15 bases between. Germline loops: CDR1 SGDLS, CDR2 YYNGEE. This CDR3 is 18 amino acids long. This chain's CDR3 is CASSVVENALSTNEKLFF. CDR3 DNA: TGTGCCAGCAGCGTAGTAGAGAATGCCCTATCAACTAATGAAAAACTGTTTTTT. The full variable domain, its missing parts supplied by reference TRBV9 and TRBJ1-4, is DSGVTQTPKHLITATGQRVTLRCSPRSGDLSVYWYQQSLDQGLQFLIQYYNGEERAKGNILERFSAQQFPDLHSELNLSSLELGDSALYFCASSVVENALSTNEKLFFGSGTQLSVL.

The V gene is TRBV11-3, the J gene TRBJ2-7; D ambiguous. Germline V lookup: CDR1 SGHNT, CDR2 YENEEA. V shed 4 bases and J shed 2 bases, with 6 bases lying between them. The CDR3 extends over 12 amino acids. In DNA form, the CDR3 reads TGTGCCAGCAGCTATCAAACCTACGAGCAGTACTTC. Protein sequence: CASSYQTYEQYF.

The V call is TRBV12-3 or TRBV12-4, the J call TRBJ1-1; tentatively, D is TRBD1 (5 bases). Trimming shortened V by 3 bases and J by 4 bases, and 6 bases separated the two germline ends. This CDR3 is built from 12 residues. The CDR3 spells CASSFRATEAFF. DNA of the CDR3: TGTGCCAGCAGTTTCAGGGCCACTGAAGCTTTCTTT.

V is TRBV7-2 and J is TRBJ1-1; D is possibly TRBD1 (5 bases). Germline CDR1 SGHTA, CDR2 FQGNSA. Trimming pared 5 bases from V and 1 base from J, leaving 11 bases between. This CDR3 has 14 residues. For the CDR3, the DNA is TGTGCCAGCAGCGGGGGGATTCAGAACACTGAAGCTTTCTTT. It codes for CASSGGIQNTEAFF.

The genes are TRBV5-1 and TRBJ2-5, with TRBD1 matching over 11 bases. Germline CDR1 is SGHRS and CDR2 is YFSETQ. Germline trimming cut 4 bases from V and 4 bases from J; bases unmatched to any gene: 3. The CDR3 totals 14 residues. The CDR3 region has the DNA TGCGCCAGCAGCGGACAGGGGGCCCGAGAGACCCAGTACTTC. Protein sequence: CASSGQGARETQYF.

Only a few counts were recorded for this clone. The chain combines TRBV23-1 with TRBJ1-1; TRBD1 agrees at 9 bases. TRBV23-1 belongs to the ORF category, with a function that is uncertain. The CDR3 is 13 amino acids. The V segment lost 4 bases and the J segment 11 bases; nucleotides outside the gene matches: 8. CDR3: CASSLSGTGFAFF. DNA for the CDR3: TGCGCCAGCAGTCTTTCTGGGACAGGGTTTGCTTTCTTT.

The J gene is TRBJ1-3, the V gene TRBV30; TRBD1 aligns across 9 bases. Germline trimming cut 1 base from V and 2 bases from J; bases unmatched to any gene: 3. CDR1 and CDR2 (germline): GTSNPN, SVGIG (reference sequence). The CDR3 is 15 residues long. In nucleotides, the CDR3 is TGTGCCTGGAGTGCCGGGACAGGGACTGGAAACACCATATATTTT. Its translation is CAWSAGTGTGNTIYF.

V and J are TRBV5-1 and TRBJ2-5; 8 nucleotides agree with TRBD2. Germline assignment: CDR1 SGHRS and CDR2 YFSETQ. The CDR3 covers 17 residues. Trimming took 4 bases from V and 1 from J; bases not matched to a gene: 12. CDR3 bases: TGCGCCAGCAGCCCGGGAGGTTCAGCGGGGGTCCAAGAGACCCAGTACTTC. Translation: CASSPGGSAGVQETQYF.

The rearrangement uses TRBV7-3 and TRBJ2-3; 10 bases agree with TRBD2. Looked up from germline, CDR1 is SGHTA and CDR2 is FQGTGA. Trimming removed 4 bases from V and 2 bases from J; junction bases left unmatched: 3. The CDR3 spans 15 residues. The DNA for the CDR3 is TGTGCCAGCAGCTCTCTAGCGGGAGACACAGATACGCAGTATTTT. Residues: CASSSLAGDTDTQYF.

V and J are TRBV6-2 or TRBV6-3 and TRBJ2-5; 8 bases agree with TRBD2. Germline-derived CDR1 and CDR2 are MNHEY and SVGEGT. Trimming at V came to 4 bases and at J to 9 bases, leaving 1 base not matched to a gene. The CDR3 has 11 amino acids. This CDR3 reads CASSSLAAQYF. CDR3 nucleotide sequence: TGTGCCAGCAGTTCACTAGCGGCCCAGTACTTC.

The chain couples TRBV6-6 to TRBJ1-1; no reliable D call. The CDR3 runs to 13 residues. From germline, CDR1 is MNHNY and CDR2 SVGAGI (reference sequence). The V gene lost 5 bases and the J gene lost 5 bases, with 12 bases spanning the gap. The CDR3 region is CASSRTPGTEAFF. The CDR3 bases are TGTGCCAGCAGTCGGACCCCGGGGACTGAAGCTTTCTTT.

The chain links TRBV9 to TRBJ1-6; TRBD1 aligns across 9 bases. CDR3 length: 16 amino acids. J lost 6 bases, V lost 4 bases, and 8 bases had no gene match. Germline CDR1 SGDLS, CDR2 YYNGEE. As DNA, the CDR3 is TGTGCCAGCAGCAGGGACAGGGTGATGGGTAATTCACCCCTCCACTTT. This encodes CASSRDRVMGNSPLHF.

The J gene is TRBJ2-4, the V gene TRBV24-1; weak D call: TRBD2 (5 bases). Germline CDR1 and CDR2: KGHDR and SFDVKD. The CDR3 sequence is 15 residues long. Deletions cut 1 base from V and 3 bases from J, with 9 bases between. The CDR3 region has the DNA TGTGCCACCAGTGATTTTGCGGGCCTCAAAAACATTCAGTACTTC. Translating gives CATSDFAGLKNIQYF.

CDR3 sequence (DNA): TGTGCCAGCACCGCACTCATCAGGGGGCGCGGCAATCAGCCCCAGCATTTT. Protein: CASTALIRGRGNQPQHF. J is TRBJ1-5 and V is TRBV2; the match to TRBD1 covers 8 bases. V dropped 7 bases and J dropped 2; count of bases not matched to a gene: 13. Germline V CDR1 and CDR2: SNHLY, FYNNEI. The length of the CDR3 is 17 residues.